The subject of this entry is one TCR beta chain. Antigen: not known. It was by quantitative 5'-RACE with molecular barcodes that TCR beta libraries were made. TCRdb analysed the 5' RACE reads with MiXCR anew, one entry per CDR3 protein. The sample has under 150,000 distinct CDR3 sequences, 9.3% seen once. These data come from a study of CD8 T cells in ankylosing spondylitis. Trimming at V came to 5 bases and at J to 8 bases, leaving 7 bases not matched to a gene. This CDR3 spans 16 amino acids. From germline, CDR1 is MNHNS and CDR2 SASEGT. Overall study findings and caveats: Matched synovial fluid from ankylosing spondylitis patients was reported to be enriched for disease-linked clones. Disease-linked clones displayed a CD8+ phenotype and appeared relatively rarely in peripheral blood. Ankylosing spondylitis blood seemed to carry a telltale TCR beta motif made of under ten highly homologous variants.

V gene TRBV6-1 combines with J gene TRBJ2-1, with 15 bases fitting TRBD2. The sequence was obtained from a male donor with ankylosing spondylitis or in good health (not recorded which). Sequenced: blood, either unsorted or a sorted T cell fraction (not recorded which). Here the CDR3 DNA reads TGTGCCAGCAGTAAAAAAGGACTAGCGGGAGGGTATGAGCAGTTCTTC. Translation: CASSKKGLAGGYEQFF.